This T cell receptor (beta chain) was found in a study of blood T cells in healthy people across ages. A second PCR of about 6 to 12 cycles used a sample-barcoded 5' primer and a J-beta primer mix. One entry per CDR3 protein, called by TCRdb with MiXCR from the 5' RACE reads. The top ten hold more than 2% of the sample, which has about 2 million distinct CDR3 sequences, 49% seen once. Each sample yielded at least 5 micrograms of PBMC total RNA. The CDR3 has 15 residues. With V trimmed by 3 bases and J by 3 bases, 8 bases remained unmatched. Germline CDR1 is DFQATT and CDR2 is SNEGSKA (reference sequence).

This TCR derives from a woman in her thirties or forties in good health. Sequencing was done on a sample of blood. This chain uses TRBV20-1 with TRBJ2-3; TRBD2 agrees at 8 bases. CDR3 coding DNA: TGCAGTGCTAGTGACGCTGGCGGGAGGACAGATACGCAGTATTTT. Translation gives CSASDAGGRTDTQYF.